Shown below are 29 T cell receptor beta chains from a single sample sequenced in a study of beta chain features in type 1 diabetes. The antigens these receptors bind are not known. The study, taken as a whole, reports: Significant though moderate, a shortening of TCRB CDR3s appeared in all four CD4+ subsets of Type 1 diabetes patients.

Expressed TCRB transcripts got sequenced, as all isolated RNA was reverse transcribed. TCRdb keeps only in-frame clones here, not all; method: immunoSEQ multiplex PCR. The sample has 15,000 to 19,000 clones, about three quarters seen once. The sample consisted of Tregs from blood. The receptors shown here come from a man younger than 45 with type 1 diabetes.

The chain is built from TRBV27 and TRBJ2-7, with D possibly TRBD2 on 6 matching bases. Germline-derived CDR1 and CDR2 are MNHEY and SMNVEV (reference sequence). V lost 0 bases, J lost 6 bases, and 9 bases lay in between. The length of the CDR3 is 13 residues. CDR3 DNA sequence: TGTGCCAGCAGTTTATCCGGGGGAGTCGAGCAGTACTTC. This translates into CASSLSGGVEQYF.

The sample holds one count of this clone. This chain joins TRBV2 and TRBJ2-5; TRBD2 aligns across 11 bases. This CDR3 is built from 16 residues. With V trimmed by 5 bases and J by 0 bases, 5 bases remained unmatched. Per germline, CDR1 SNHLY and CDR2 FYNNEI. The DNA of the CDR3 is TGTGCCAGCAGTTGGACTAGCGGGCGTTACCAAGAGACCCAGTACTTC. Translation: CASSWTSGRYQETQYF.

The DNA of the CDR3 is TGTGCTAGTGGTTTGTATCCGTCGAACACTGAAGCTTTCTTT. This encodes CASGLYPSNTEAFF. The chain joins TRBV12-5 to TRBJ1-1; D unresolved. Per germline, CDR1 LGHNT and CDR2 FRNRAP. The CDR3 runs 14 residues. The germline V and J ends were trimmed by 2 bases and 1 base, with 8 bases remaining between them.

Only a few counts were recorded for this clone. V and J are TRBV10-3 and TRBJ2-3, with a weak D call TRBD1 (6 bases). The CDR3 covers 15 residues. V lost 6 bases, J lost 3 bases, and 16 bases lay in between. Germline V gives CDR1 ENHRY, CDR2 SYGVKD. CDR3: CAISSQGTETDTQYF. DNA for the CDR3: TGTGCCATCAGCTCACAGGGTACGGAGACAGATACGCAGTATTTT.

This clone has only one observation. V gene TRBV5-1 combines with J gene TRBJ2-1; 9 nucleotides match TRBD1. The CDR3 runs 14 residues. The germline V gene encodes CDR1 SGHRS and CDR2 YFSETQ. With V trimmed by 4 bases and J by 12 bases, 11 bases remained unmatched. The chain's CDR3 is CASSAGTGRGWQFF. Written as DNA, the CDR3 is TGCGCCAGCAGCGCCGGGACAGGGAGAGGTTGGCAGTTCTTC.

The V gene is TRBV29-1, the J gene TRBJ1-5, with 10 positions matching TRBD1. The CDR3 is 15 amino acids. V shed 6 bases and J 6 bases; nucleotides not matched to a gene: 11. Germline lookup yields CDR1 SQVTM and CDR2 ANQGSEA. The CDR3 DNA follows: TGCAGCGTCCGCGCCGGGACAGGGGTGGGTCAGCCCCAGCATTTT. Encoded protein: CSVRAGTGVGQPQHF.

CDR3 residues: CASSPDSYNEQFF. CDR3 coding DNA: TGCGCCAGCAGTCCGGACAGCTACAATGAGCAGTTCTTC. The chain links TRBV23-1 to TRBJ2-1, with D perhaps matching TRBD1 (6 bases). TRBV23-1 is given ORF status, its function remaining uncertain. The CDR3 totals 13 residues. Trimming took off 4 bases at V and 3 bases at J, with 7 bases between the two ends.

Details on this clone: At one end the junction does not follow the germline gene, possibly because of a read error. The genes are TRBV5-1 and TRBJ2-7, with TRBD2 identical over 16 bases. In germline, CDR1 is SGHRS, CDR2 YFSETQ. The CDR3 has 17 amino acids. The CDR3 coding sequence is TGCGCCGGCAGCGGGGGACTAGCGGGAGGGAGCTCCTACGAGCAGTACTTC. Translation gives CAGSGGLAGGSSYEQYF.

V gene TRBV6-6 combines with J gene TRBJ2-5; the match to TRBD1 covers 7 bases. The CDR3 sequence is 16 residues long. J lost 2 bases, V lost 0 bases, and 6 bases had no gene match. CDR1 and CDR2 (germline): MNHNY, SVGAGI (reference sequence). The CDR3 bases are TGTGCCAGCAGTTACTCAGGGGGCGCGGGTCAAGAGACCCAGTACTTC. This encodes CASSYSGGAGQETQYF.

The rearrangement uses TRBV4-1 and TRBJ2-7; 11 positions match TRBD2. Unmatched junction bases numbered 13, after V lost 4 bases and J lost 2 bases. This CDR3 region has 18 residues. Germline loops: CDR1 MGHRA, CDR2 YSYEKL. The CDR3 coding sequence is TGCGCCAGCAGCCTGAGAACTAGCGGGGGTTACCCAACCTACGAGCAGTACTTC. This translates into CASSLRTSGGYPTYEQYF.

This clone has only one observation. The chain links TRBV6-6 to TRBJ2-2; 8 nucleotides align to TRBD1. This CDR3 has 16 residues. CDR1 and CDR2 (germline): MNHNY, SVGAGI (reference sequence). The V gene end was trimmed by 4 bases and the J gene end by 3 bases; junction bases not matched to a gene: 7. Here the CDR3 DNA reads TGTGCCAGCAGTTCACAGGGGGGATATTACACCGGGGAGCTGTTTTTT. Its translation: CASSSQGGYYTGELFF.

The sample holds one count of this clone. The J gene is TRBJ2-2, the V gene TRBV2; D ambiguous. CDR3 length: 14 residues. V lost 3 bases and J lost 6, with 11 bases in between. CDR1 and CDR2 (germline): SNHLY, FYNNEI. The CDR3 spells CASSDPSLAGELFF. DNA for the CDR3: TGTGCCAGCAGTGATCCGAGCCTCGCCGGGGAGCTGTTTTTT. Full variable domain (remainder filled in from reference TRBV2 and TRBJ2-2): EPEVTQTPSHQVTQMGQEVILRCVPISNHLYFYWYRQILGQKVEFLVSFYNNEISEKSEIFDDQFSVERPDGSNFTLKIRSTKLEDSAMYFCASSDPSLAGELFFGEGSRLTVL.

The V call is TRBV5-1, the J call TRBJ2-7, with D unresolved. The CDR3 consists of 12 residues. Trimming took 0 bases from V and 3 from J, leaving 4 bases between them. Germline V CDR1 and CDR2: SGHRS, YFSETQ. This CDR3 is CASSLGDYEQYF. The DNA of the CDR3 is TGCGCCAGCAGCTTGGGCGACTACGAGCAGTACTTC.

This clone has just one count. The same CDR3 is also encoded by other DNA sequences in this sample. The CDR3 region is CAWSRLSGGAEDTQYF. DNA of the CDR3: TGTGCCTGGAGTAGGCTCAGCGGAGGGGCCGAAGATACGCAGTATTTT. The gene calls are TRBV30 and TRBJ2-3; maybe TRBD2 (6 bases). Germline CDR1 reads GTSNPN; CDR2 reads SVGIG (reference sequence). This CDR3 region has 16 residues. Trimming left V 2 bases short and J 5 bases short, with 20 bases between.

CDR3 sequence reads: CASYETEAFF. The CDR3 coding sequence is TGTGCCAGCTATGAGACTGAAGCTTTCTTT. The chain has TRBV6-6 and TRBJ1-1, with D unresolved. Trimming stripped 8 bases from V and 5 bases from J, with 6 bases between. Germline V CDR1 and CDR2: MNHNY, SVGAGI (reference sequence). The CDR3 is 10 residues long.

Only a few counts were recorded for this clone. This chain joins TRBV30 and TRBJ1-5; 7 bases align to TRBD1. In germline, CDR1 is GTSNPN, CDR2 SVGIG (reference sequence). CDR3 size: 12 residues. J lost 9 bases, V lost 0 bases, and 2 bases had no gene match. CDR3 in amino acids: CAWSVYRGPQHF. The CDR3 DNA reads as TGTGCCTGGAGTGTATACAGGGGGCCCCAGCATTTT.

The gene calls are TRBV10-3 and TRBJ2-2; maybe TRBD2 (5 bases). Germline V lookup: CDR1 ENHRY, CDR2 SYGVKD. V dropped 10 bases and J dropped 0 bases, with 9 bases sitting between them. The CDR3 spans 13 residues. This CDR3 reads CATGLPNTGELFF. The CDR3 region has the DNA TGTGCCACCGGACTTCCGAACACCGGGGAGCTGTTTTTT.

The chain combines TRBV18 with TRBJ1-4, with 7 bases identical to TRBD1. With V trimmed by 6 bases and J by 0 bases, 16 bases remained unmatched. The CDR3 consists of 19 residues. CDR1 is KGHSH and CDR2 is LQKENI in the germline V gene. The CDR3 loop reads CASSPDRLSIFATNEKLFF. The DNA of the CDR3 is TGTGCCAGCTCCCCGGACAGGTTATCGATCTTTGCAACTAATGAAAAACTGTTTTTT.

CDR3 amino acids: CASSQRGQSAGANVLTF. In DNA form, the CDR3 reads TGCGCCAGCAGCCAGAGGGGACAGAGCGCTGGGGCCAACGTCCTGACTTTC. The chain links TRBV4-1 to TRBJ2-6; 7 nucleotides match TRBD1. The V gene end was trimmed by 3 bases and the J gene end by 2 bases; junction bases not matched to a gene: 7. Germline CDR1 MGHRA, CDR2 YSYEKL. The CDR3 is made up of 17 amino acids.

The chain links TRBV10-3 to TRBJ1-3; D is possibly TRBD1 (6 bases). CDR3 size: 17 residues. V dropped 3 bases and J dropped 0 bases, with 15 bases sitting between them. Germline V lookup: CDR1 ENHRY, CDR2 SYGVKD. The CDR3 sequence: CAISDPRGGYSGNTIYF. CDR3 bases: TGTGCCATCAGTGACCCGAGGGGGGGCTACTCTGGAAACACCATATATTTT.

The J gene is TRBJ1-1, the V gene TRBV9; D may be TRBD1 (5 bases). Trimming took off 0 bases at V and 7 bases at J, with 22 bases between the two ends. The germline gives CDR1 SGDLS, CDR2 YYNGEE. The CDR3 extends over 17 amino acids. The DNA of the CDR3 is TGTGCCAGCAGCGTAGTTCTGGGGGGGTTGGGTAAGGGTGAAGCTTTCTTT. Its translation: CASSVVLGGLGKGEAFF.

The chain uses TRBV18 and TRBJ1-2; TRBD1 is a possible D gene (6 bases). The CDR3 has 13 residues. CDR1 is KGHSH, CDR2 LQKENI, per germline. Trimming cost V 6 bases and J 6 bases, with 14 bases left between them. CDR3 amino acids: CASSPGEKHGYTF. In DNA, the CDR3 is TGTGCCAGCTCTCCAGGGGAGAAGCATGGCTACACCTTC.

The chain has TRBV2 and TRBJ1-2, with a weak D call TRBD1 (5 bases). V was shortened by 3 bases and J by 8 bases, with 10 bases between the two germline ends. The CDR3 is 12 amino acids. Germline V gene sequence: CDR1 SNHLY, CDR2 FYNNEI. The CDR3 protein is CASSDRAGGYTF. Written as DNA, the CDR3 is TGTGCCAGCAGTGACAGGGCTGGCGGCTACACCTTC.

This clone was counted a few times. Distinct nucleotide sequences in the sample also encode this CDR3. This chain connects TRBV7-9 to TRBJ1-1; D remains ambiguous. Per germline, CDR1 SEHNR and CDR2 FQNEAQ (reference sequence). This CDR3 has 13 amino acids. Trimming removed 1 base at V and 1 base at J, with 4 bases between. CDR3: CASSLGQNTEAFF. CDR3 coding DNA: TGTGCCAGCAGCTTAGGACAGAACACTGAAGCTTTCTTT.

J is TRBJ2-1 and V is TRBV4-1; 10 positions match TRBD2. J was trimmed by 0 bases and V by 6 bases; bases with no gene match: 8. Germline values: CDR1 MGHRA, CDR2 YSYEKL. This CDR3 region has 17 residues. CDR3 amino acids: CASSRIAGGSSYNEQFF. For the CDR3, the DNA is TGCGCCAGCAGTCGGATAGCGGGGGGCAGCTCCTACAATGAGCAGTTCTTC.

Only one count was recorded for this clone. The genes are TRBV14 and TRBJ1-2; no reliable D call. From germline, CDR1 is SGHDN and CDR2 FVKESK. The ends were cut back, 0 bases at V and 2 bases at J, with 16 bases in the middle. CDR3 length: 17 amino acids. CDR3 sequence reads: CASSQESASWRNYGYTF. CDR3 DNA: TGTGCCAGCAGCCAAGAGTCGGCCTCCTGGAGGAACTATGGCTACACCTTC.

The CDR3 bases are TGTGCCATCAGTGCGACAGGGGGCCAGCGGCAGCCCCAGCATTTT. It codes for CAISATGGQRQPQHF. The chain links TRBV10-3 to TRBJ1-5; 10 nucleotides match TRBD1. Germline CDR1 reads ENHRY; CDR2 reads SYGVKD. The V segment lost 4 bases and the J segment 7 bases; nucleotides outside the gene matches: 7. There are 15 residues in the CDR3.

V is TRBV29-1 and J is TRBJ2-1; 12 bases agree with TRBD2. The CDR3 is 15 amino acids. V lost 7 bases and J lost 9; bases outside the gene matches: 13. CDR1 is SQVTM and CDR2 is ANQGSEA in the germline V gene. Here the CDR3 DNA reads TGCAGCGCCGGACTAGCGGGAAATTCGTGGGGTGAGCAGTTCTTC. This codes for CSAGLAGNSWGEQFF.

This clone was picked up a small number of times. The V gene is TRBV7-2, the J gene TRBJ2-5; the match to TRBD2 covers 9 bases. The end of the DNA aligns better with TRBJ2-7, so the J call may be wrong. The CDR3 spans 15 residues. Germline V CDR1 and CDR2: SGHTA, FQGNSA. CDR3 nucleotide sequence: TGTGCCAGCAGCCCTGGGACTAGCCGCAGAAACGAGCAGTACTTC. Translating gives CASSPGTSRRNEQYF.